This TCR beta chain was observed in a study of blood T cell repertoires in COVID-19. Some clones are missing from TCRdb's copy, which holds only in-frame ones; the method was immunoSEQ multiplex PCR. In the table there are about 130,000 clones, around 90% of which are singletons. Germline CDR1 SGHAT, CDR2 FQNNGV. The CDR3 covers 13 residues. Trimming took off 1 base at V and 4 bases at J, with 8 bases between the two ends. This clone has a handful of counts. The source material was peripheral blood. The J gene is TRBJ2-7, the V gene TRBV11-2; D may be TRBD2 (5 bases). This clonotype was obtained from a man in his fifties with active COVID-19. CDR3 region: CASSLGGSYEQYV. Here the CDR3 DNA reads TGTGCCAGCAGCTTAGGAGGGAGTTACGAGCAGTACGTC.